This record looks at one T cell receptor (beta chain) sequence and its context. The data derive from a study of monozygotic twins with inflammatory bowel disease. UMIs bearing a 6-nucleotide sample barcode were added through template switching. TCRdb reprocessed the 5' RACE reads, with one entry per CDR3 protein and no DNA. Its clone listing holds about 110,000 distinct CDR3 sequences. Looked up from germline, CDR1 is MNHEY and CDR2 is SMNVEV (reference sequence). CDR3 length: 16 amino acids. This chain connects TRBV27 to TRBJ2-3; TCRdb designates TRBD1, a call that cannot be tested without DNA. The sequenced sample consisted of blood. The source of this sequence is a human donor with ulcerative colitis or Crohn's disease, or a healthy co-twin of an affected twin (not recorded which). CDR3 amino acids: CASSLSGGPSTDTQYF.